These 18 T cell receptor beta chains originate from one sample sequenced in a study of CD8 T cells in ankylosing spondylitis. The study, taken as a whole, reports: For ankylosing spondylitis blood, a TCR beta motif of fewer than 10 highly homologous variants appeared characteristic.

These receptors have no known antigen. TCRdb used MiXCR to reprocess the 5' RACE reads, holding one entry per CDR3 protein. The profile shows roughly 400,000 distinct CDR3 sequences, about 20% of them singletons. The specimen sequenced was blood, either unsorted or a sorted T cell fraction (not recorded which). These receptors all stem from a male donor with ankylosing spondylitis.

The CDR3, as DNA: TGCGCCAGCAGCCAAGGACCCGTTGTTGCGGGGTACGAGCAGTACTTC. Amino acids: CASSQGPVVAGYEQYF. The rearrangement joins TRBV4-3 to TRBJ2-7; possibly TRBD2 for D (6 bases). The CDR3 has 16 amino acids. Deletions cut 1 base from V and 4 bases from J, with 17 bases between. Germline V lookup: CDR1 LGHNA, CDR2 YSLEER.

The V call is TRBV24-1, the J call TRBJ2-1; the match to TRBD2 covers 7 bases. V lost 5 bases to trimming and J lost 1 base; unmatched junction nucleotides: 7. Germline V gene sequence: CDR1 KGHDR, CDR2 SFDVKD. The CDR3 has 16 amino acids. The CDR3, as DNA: TGTGCCACCAGTGGACGCCGGGACTATTCCTACAATGAGCAGTTCTTC. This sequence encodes CATSGRRDYSYNEQFF.

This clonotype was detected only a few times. The CDR3 loop is CSAGQAIYEQYF. The CDR3 region has the DNA TGCAGCGCAGGACAGGCCATCTACGAGCAGTACTTC. The J gene is TRBJ2-7, the V gene TRBV29-1; 7 bases align to TRBD1. The CDR3 has 12 residues. The trim removed 7 bases at V and 3 bases at J, leaving 6 bases unmatched. Germline CDR1 SQVTM, CDR2 ANQGSEA.

The CDR3 DNA reads as TGTGCCACCAGCAGAGATCGGAACTGGGATACGCAGTATTTT. Translating gives CATSRDRNWDTQYF. The chain has TRBV15 and TRBJ2-3; D is unclear. V lost 0 bases and J lost 6, with 10 bases in between. The CDR3 has 14 residues. Germline V CDR1 and CDR2: LNHNV, YYDKDF (reference sequence).

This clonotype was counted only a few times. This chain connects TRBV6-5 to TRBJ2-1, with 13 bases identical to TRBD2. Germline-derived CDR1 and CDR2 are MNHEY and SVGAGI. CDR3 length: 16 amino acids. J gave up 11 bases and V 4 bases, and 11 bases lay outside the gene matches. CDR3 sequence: CASSSGLAGRFVQQFF. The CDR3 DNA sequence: TGTGCCAGCAGTTCGGGACTAGCGGGGAGGTTCGTCCAGCAGTTCTTC.

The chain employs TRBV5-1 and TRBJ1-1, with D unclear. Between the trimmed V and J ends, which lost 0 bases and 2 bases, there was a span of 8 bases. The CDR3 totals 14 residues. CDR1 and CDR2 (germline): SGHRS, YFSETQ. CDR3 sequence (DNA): TGCGCCAGCAGCTTGGTCGGGTTTAACACTGAAGCTTTCTTT. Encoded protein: CASSLVGFNTEAFF.

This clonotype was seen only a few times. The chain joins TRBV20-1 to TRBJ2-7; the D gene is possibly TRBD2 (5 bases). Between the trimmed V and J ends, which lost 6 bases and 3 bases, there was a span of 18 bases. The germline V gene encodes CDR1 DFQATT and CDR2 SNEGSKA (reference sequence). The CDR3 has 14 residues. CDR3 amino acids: CSAVLGERRYEQYF. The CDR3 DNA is TGCAGTGCGGTACTCGGGGAGCGGCGCTACGAGCAGTACTTC.

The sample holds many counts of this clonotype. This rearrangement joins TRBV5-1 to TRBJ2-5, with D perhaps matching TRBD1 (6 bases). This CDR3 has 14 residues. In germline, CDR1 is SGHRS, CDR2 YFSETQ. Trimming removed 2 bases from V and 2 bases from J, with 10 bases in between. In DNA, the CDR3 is TGCGCCAGCAGCTTCGGGACAACTCAAGAGACCCAGTACTTC. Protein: CASSFGTTQETQYF.

CDR3 coding DNA: TGTGCCAGCAGTGAAAGTCAGGGCGCCGGGGAGCTGTTTTTT. This gives the protein CASSESQGAGELFF. The rearrangement joins TRBV2 to TRBJ2-2; possible D gene TRBD1, 5 bases. V lost 2 bases to trimming and J lost 6 bases, with 10 bases between them. This CDR3 comprises 14 residues. The V gene's germline CDR1 is SNHLY and CDR2 FYNNEI.

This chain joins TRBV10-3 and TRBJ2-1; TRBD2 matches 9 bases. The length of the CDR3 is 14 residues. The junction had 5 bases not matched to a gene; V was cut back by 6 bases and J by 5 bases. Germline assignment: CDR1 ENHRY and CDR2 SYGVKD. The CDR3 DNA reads TGTGCCATCAGCGGACTAGCGCTAAACAATGAGCAGTTCTTC. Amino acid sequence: CAISGLALNNEQFF.

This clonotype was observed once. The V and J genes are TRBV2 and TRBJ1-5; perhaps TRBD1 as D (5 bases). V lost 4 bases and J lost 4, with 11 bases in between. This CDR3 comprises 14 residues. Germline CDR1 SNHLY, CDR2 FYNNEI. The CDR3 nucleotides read TGTGCCAGCAGTGCTCAGGGTGGGAATCAGCCCCAGCATTTT. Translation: CASSAQGGNQPQHF.

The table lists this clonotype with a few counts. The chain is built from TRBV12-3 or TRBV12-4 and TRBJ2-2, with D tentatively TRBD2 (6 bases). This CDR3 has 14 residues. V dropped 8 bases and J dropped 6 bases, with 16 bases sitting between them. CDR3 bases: TGTGCCAGCGGGATGACTAGGGCTGCCGGGGAGCTGTTTTTT. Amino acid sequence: CASGMTRAAGELFF.

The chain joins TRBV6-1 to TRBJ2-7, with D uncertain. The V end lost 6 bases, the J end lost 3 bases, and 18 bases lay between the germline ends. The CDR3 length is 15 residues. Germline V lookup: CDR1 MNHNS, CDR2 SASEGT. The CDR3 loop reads CASSTSLVPGYEQYF. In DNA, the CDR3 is TGTGCCAGCAGCACCTCTCTAGTTCCGGGCTACGAGCAGTACTTC.

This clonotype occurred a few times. The CDR3 loop is CASVFGGSTEAFF. The CDR3 coding sequence is TGTGCCAGCGTTTTCGGGGGTAGCACTGAAGCTTTCTTT. The chain recombines TRBV25-1 with TRBJ1-1, with D maybe TRBD1 (5 bases). Germline CDR1 and CDR2: MGHDK and SYGVNS. CDR3 length: 13 residues. Trimming pared 8 bases from V and 4 bases from J, leaving 14 bases between.

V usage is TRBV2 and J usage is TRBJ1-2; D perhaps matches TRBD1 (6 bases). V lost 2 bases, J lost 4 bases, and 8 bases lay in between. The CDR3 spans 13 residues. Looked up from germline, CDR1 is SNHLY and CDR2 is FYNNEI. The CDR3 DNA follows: TGTGCCAGCAGTGAAAACAGGGCCTATGGCTACACCTTC. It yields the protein CASSENRAYGYTF.

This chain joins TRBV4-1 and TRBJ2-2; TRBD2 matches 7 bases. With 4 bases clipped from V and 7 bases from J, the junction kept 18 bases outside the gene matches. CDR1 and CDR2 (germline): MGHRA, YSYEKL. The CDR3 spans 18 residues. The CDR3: CASSRLPKGSGFGGELFF. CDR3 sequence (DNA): TGCGCCAGCAGCCGATTACCCAAAGGTAGCGGGTTTGGCGGGGAGCTGTTTTTT.

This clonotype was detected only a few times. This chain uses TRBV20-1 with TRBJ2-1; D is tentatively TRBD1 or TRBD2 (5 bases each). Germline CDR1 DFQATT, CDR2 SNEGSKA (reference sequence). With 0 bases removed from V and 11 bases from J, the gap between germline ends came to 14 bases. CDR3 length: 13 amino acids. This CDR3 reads CSARDPQPGQQFF. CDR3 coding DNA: TGCAGTGCTAGAGACCCGCAACCGGGACAGCAGTTCTTC.

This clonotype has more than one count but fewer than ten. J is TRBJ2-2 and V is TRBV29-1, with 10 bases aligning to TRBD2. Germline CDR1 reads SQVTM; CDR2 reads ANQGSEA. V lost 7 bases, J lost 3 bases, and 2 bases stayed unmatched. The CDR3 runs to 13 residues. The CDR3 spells CSASGSYTGELFF. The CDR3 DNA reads TGCAGCGCTAGCGGGAGTTACACCGGGGAGCTGTTTTTT.